The 22 T cell receptor beta chains given below trace back to one sample, sequenced in a study of technical replicates of blood from several donors. Produced via immunoSEQ multiplex PCR; TCRdb's table is partial and in-frame only. The sample has some 80,000 clones; roughly 96% are singletons. The sample consisted of T cells isolated from PBMCs. The receptors derive from a human donor in good health.

The V call is TRBV7-9, the J call TRBJ2-3; D unresolved. CDR1 is SEHNR, CDR2 FQNEAQ, per germline (reference sequence). The ends were cut back, 5 bases at V and 6 bases at J, with 9 bases in the middle. The CDR3 is 12 residues long. The CDR3 nucleotides read TGTGCCAGCAGCGCACAGCTCGATACGCAGTATTTT. Translating it yields CASSAQLDTQYF.

The genes are TRBV6-5 and TRBJ2-7; D remains ambiguous. V gave up 7 bases and J gave up 6 bases, with 19 bases separating them. In germline, CDR1 is MNHEY, CDR2 SVGAGI. This CDR3 contains 14 residues. CDR3 loop: CASISSSPRGEQYF. The DNA for the CDR3 is TGTGCCAGCATATCGAGCAGTCCCCGCGGCGAGCAGTACTTC.

The chain couples TRBV4-3 to TRBJ2-7; 10 positions agree with TRBD2. The V gene end was trimmed by 3 bases and the J gene end by 2 bases; junction bases not matched to a gene: 1. This CDR3 spans 14 amino acids. The germline V gene encodes CDR1 LGHNA and CDR2 YSLEER. The CDR3 DNA reads as TGCGCCAGCAGCCAGGGACTAGCGACCTACGAGCAGTACTTC. Residues: CASSQGLATYEQYF.

The chain carries TRBV19 and TRBJ2-1; 9 nucleotides align to TRBD1. V lost 4 bases to trimming and J lost 7 bases; unmatched junction nucleotides: 5. The CDR3 spans 14 residues. Looked up from germline, CDR1 is LNHDA and CDR2 is SQIVND (reference sequence). The CDR3 DNA reads as TGTGCCAGTAGTACCGGGACAGGGCGAAATGAGCAGTTCTTC. It yields the protein CASSTGTGRNEQFF. Supplemented by reference TRBV19 and TRBJ2-1, the full variable domain reads DGGITQSPKYLFRKEGQNVTLSCEQNLNHDAMYWYRQDPGQGLRLIYYSQIVNDFQKGDIAEGYSVSREKKESFPLTVTSAQKNPTAFYLCASSTGTGRNEQFFGPGTRLTVL.

The chain carries TRBV6-5 and TRBJ2-1, with 7 nucleotides matching TRBD2. V shed 0 bases and J 3 bases; nucleotides not matched to a gene: 5. The germline V gene encodes CDR1 MNHEY and CDR2 SVGAGI. The CDR3 has 16 amino acids. In DNA form, the CDR3 reads TGTGCCAGCAGTTACTCGAAGGGACTATACTACAATGAGCAGTTCTTC. It translates to CASSYSKGLYYNEQFF.

The chain recombines TRBV27 with TRBJ1-5, with D unclear. The germline V gene has CDR1 MNHEY and CDR2 SMNVEV (reference sequence). The CDR3 covers 13 residues. Trimming removed 5 bases at V and 5 bases at J, with 10 bases between. CDR3 DNA sequence: TGTGCCAGCAGTCCGATGGCGGATCAGCCCCAGCATTTT. This codes for CASSPMADQPQHF.

The chain is built from TRBV9 and TRBJ1-1, with D tentatively TRBD1 (5 bases). The CDR3 is 14 amino acids. Per germline, CDR1 SGDLS and CDR2 YYNGEE. Trimming stripped 0 bases from V and 4 bases from J, with 10 bases between. The CDR3 protein is CASSVDGGSTEAFF. The DNA for the CDR3 is TGTGCCAGCAGCGTAGACGGGGGAAGCACTGAAGCTTTCTTT. The full variable domain, in which reference TRBV9 and TRBJ1-1 provide the parts outside the CDR3, is DSGVTQTPKHLITATGQRVTLRCSPRSGDLSVYWYQQSLDQGLQFLIQYYNGEERAKGNILERFSAQQFPDLHSELNLSSLELGDSALYFCASSVDGGSTEAFFGQGTRLTVV.

V and J are TRBV10-3 and TRBJ2-5; the match to TRBD2 covers 9 bases. This CDR3 has 15 amino acids. The V gene end was trimmed by 6 bases and the J gene end by 1 base; junction bases not matched to a gene: 6. Per the germline V gene, CDR1 is ENHRY and CDR2 is SYGVKD. The CDR3: CAISEPTSGQETQYF. DNA of the CDR3: TGTGCCATCAGCGAACCGACTAGCGGCCAAGAGACCCAGTACTTC.

V is TRBV10-3 and J is TRBJ2-7; 7 positions agree with TRBD1. The J segment lost 4 bases and the V segment lost 2 bases, leaving 2 bases of the junction unmatched. Germline lookup yields CDR1 ENHRY and CDR2 SYGVKD. This CDR3 is 13 amino acids long. CDR3 nucleotides: TGTGCCATCAGTGAGGCACAGGGGTACGAGCAGTACTTC. Protein: CAISEAQGYEQYF.

The V and J genes are TRBV7-9 and TRBJ2-1, with TRBD1 identical over 7 bases. The CDR3 totals 15 residues. CDR1 SEHNR and CDR2 FQNEAQ come from the germline V gene (reference sequence). Trimming took 3 bases from V and 3 from J; bases not matched to a gene: 5. This CDR3 reads CASSFGQAGYNEQFF. The CDR3 DNA reads TGTGCCAGCAGCTTCGGACAGGCCGGCTACAATGAGCAGTTCTTC.

This chain links TRBV6-1 with TRBJ1-4, with D possibly being TRBD1 (6 bases). This CDR3 has 15 amino acids. V lost 3 bases to trimming and J lost 1 base, with 9 bases between them. Germline V gene sequence: CDR1 MNHNS, CDR2 SASEGT. CDR3: CASSDRGRTNEKLFF. In DNA form, the CDR3 reads TGTGCCAGCAGTGACAGGGGTCGAACTAATGAAAAACTGTTTTTT.

Only a few counts were recorded for this clone. The chain employs TRBV4-1 and TRBJ2-2, with D maybe TRBD2 (6 bases). Per germline, CDR1 MGHRA and CDR2 YSYEKL. CDR3 size: 17 residues. Trimming pared 0 bases from V and 3 bases from J, leaving 14 bases between. The CDR3: CASSQDSGESYTGELFF. The DNA for the CDR3 is TGCGCCAGCAGCCAAGATTCGGGGGAAAGCTACACCGGGGAGCTGTTTTTT.

The chain uses TRBV28 and TRBJ2-7, with 7 nucleotides matching TRBD2. V was pared by 1 base and J by 0 bases, with 3 bases of the junction left unmatched. This CDR3 is built from 15 residues. Germline loops: CDR1 MDHEN, CDR2 SYDVKM. The CDR3 reads CASSLLGGNSYEQYF. The CDR3 bases are TGTGCCAGCAGTTTATTGGGGGGGAACTCCTACGAGCAGTACTTC.

The CDR3: CAISPGYEQYF. The CDR3 region has the DNA TGTGCCATCAGTCCGGGGTACGAGCAGTACTTC. The genes are TRBV10-3 and TRBJ2-7; perhaps TRBD2 as D (5 bases). Trimming took off 5 bases at V and 4 bases at J, with 6 bases between the two ends. Germline CDR1 and CDR2: ENHRY and SYGVKD. CDR3 size: 11 residues.

The rearrangement links TRBV5-4 to TRBJ2-1; 14 nucleotides line up with TRBD2. Germline CDR1 SGHNT, CDR2 YYREEE (reference sequence). V gave up 3 bases and J gave up 7 bases; unmatched junction bases: 6. The CDR3 covers 16 residues. In nucleotides, the CDR3 is TGTGCCAGCAGCTCATGGACTAGCGGGAGGTCAAATGAGCAGTTCTTC. This sequence encodes CASSSWTSGRSNEQFF.

In its sample, this clone was seen once. This chain uses TRBV27 with TRBJ2-4; D unclear. CDR3 size: 16 residues. Trimming removed 5 bases from V and 0 bases from J, with 14 bases in between. Looked up from germline, CDR1 is MNHEY and CDR2 is SMNVEV (reference sequence). Here the CDR3 DNA reads TGTGCCAGCAGTCCCGGGTCCCCACTAGCCAAAAACATTCAGTACTTC. Its protein product is CASSPGSPLAKNIQYF.

This clone was seen only once. J is TRBJ2-3 and V is TRBV7-2, with a possible D match to TRBD2 (5 bases). The CDR3 runs 15 residues. The V and J ends lost 6 bases and 5 bases respectively, with 18 bases between them. From germline, CDR1 is SGHTA and CDR2 FQGNSA. CDR3 sequence: CASSSRGGGGDTQYF. The CDR3 nucleotides read TGTGCCAGCAGTTCCCGAGGAGGAGGAGGAGATACGCAGTATTTT.

The chain carries TRBV5-1 and TRBJ2-3; 7 bases fit TRBD2. Germline V gene sequence: CDR1 SGHRS, CDR2 YFSETQ. Trimming removed 3 bases from V and 3 bases from J; junction bases left unmatched: 13. The CDR3 sequence is 17 residues long. The CDR3 sequence: CASSSQPRDYETDTQYF. The CDR3 DNA sequence: TGCGCCAGCAGCTCCCAGCCCCGGGACTATGAGACAGATACGCAGTATTTT.

The rearrangement uses TRBV4-1 and TRBJ2-1, with 11 bases matching TRBD2. This CDR3 has 16 amino acids. The V and J ends lost 2 bases and 8 bases, in that order; junction bases with no gene match: 8. Germline CDR1 MGHRA, CDR2 YSYEKL. The DNA for the CDR3 is TGCGCCAGCAGCCAACTTACTAGCGGGAGTATTCATGAGCAGTTCTTC. This codes for CASSQLTSGSIHEQFF.

This chain joins TRBV28 and TRBJ2-1, with D unresolved. Trimming removed 2 bases from V and 1 base from J, with 6 bases in between. The germline V gene has CDR1 MDHEN and CDR2 SYDVKM. The CDR3 is made up of 14 amino acids. CDR3 amino acids: CASSLPGSYNEQFF. CDR3 nucleotides: TGTGCCAGCAGTTTACCGGGTTCCTACAATGAGCAGTTCTTC.

The chain links TRBV6-5 to TRBJ2-7, with TRBD1 matching over 7 bases. The CDR3 is 15 amino acids. In germline, CDR1 is MNHEY, CDR2 SVGAGI. J gave up 3 bases and V 4 bases, and 9 bases lay outside the gene matches. CDR3 bases: TGTGCCAGCAGTTTTCCGACAGGGCCAGGCTACGAGCAGTACTTC. Amino acids: CASSFPTGPGYEQYF.

The chain links TRBV30 to TRBJ1-1; D not certain. CDR1 and CDR2 (germline): GTSNPN, SVGIG (reference sequence). CDR3 size: 16 residues. The V end was cut by 1 base, the J end by 7 bases, with 22 bases between. The CDR3 DNA sequence: TGTGCCTGGAGTGGTCGTTTAGGCTTTGTAGCGGGTGAAGCTTTCTTT. Amino acid sequence: CAWSGRLGFVAGEAFF.